This T cell receptor beta chain was captured by sequencing in a study of blood T cell repertoires in COVID-19. The overall study: Researchers got acute and convalescent COVID-19 samples from the United States, Italy and Spain.

The germline V gene encodes CDR1 LGHDT and CDR2 YNNKEL (reference sequence). The trim removed 0 bases at V and 9 bases at J, leaving 10 bases unmatched. The CDR3 totals 16 residues. One Seattle source followed patients from active infection through their disease course. The repertoire was sequenced with immunoSEQ multiplex PCR; TCRdb's copy has only in-frame clones and lacks some. The data contain 250,000 to 350,000 clones, 65% to 85% of them singletons. The clonotype comes from a human donor with COVID-19, enrolled during active disease. The donor label of this sample is uncertain. This sequence joins TRBV3-1 (or the pseudogene TRBV3-2) and TRBJ2-1; 8 bases are shared with TRBD1. Specimen: peripheral blood. Here the CDR3 DNA reads TGTGCCAGCAGCCAAGAGAGCAGGGGGCTTTTGGGTGAGCAGTTCTTC. It yields the protein CASSQESRGLLGEQFF.